The 29 T cell receptor beta chains below come from one sample, sequenced in a study of shared clonotypes between healthy human individuals. It was CD45RO-negative cells, positively selected for CCR7, that made up naive CD8 cells, with terminally differentiated effector memory CD45RA+ cells excluded. Profiled with immunoSEQ multiplex PCR; TCRdb holds only in-frame clones, not every one. This table holds some 2 million clones, about 94% found once. The sequenced material came from naive CD8+ T cells sorted from blood. These receptors were obtained from a man in his late teens or twenties in good health.

The chain combines TRBV19 with TRBJ2-1; 15 nucleotides agree with TRBD2. Germline trimming cut 7 bases from V and 2 bases from J; bases unmatched to any gene: 18. Germline-derived CDR1 and CDR2 are LNHDA and SQIVND (reference sequence). This CDR3 has 21 residues. CDR3 coding DNA: TGTGCCAGTATTCATAATATTCCGGGACTAGCGGGAGGTGGACCCTACAATGAGCAGTTCTTC. This codes for CASIHNIPGLAGGGPYNEQFF. The variable domain in full, with the rest retrieved from reference TRBV19 and TRBJ2-1, is DGGITQSPKYLFRKEGQNVTLSCEQNLNHDAMYWYRQDPGQGLRLIYYSQIVNDFQKGDIAEGYSVSREKKESFPLTVTSAQKNPTAFYLCASIHNIPGLAGGGPYNEQFFGPGTRLTVL.

The chain employs TRBV15 and TRBJ2-7, with 9 bases aligning to TRBD1. The CDR3 is made up of 14 amino acids. Germline V gives CDR1 LNHNV, CDR2 YYDKDF (reference sequence). Losses at the gene ends were 6 bases for V and 1 base for J; bases not matched to a gene: 4. The CDR3 region is CATRRTGDSYEQYF. The CDR3 DNA is TGTGCCACCAGGAGGACAGGGGATTCCTACGAGCAGTACTTC.

V gene TRBV5-6 combines with J gene TRBJ2-7, with 8 bases matching TRBD2. The V gene's germline CDR1 is SGHDT and CDR2 YYEEEE. With V trimmed by 3 bases and J by 2 bases, 4 bases remained unmatched. The CDR3 spans 14 residues. CDR3 sequence reads: CASSYWGLAYEQYF. The CDR3 coding sequence is TGTGCCAGCAGCTACTGGGGACTAGCCTACGAGCAGTACTTC.

This chain joins TRBV6-1 and TRBJ2-7; 9 bases align to TRBD1. The junction had 8 bases not matched to a gene; V was cut back by 6 bases and J by 2 bases. CDR3 length: 15 amino acids. Germline assignment: CDR1 MNHNS and CDR2 SASEGT. The chain's CDR3 is CASSRPGTGTYEQYF. Here the CDR3 DNA reads TGTGCCAGCAGCCGACCCGGGACAGGGACCTACGAGCAGTACTTC.

The chain is built from TRBV5-6 and TRBJ2-7; maybe TRBD2 (7 bases). Germline CDR1 and CDR2: SGHDT and YYEEEE. The CDR3 covers 15 residues. The germline V and J ends were trimmed by 2 bases and 0 bases, with 12 bases remaining between them. CDR3 residues: CASSFGGHDSYEQYF. The DNA for the CDR3 is TGTGCCAGCAGCTTCGGGGGGCATGACTCCTACGAGCAGTACTTC.

This chain connects TRBV19 to TRBJ2-7; the match to TRBD1 covers 7 bases. The CDR3 covers 13 residues. Germline CDR1 and CDR2: LNHDA and SQIVND (reference sequence). V was pared by 5 bases and J by 3 bases, with 4 bases of the junction left unmatched. This CDR3 reads CASSEGQLYEQYF. In DNA, the CDR3 is TGTGCCAGTAGTGAGGGACAGCTCTACGAGCAGTACTTC.

The chain employs TRBV6-5 and TRBJ1-2; 10 bases agree with TRBD1. V gave up 8 bases and J gave up 5 bases; unmatched junction bases: 11. This CDR3 region has 15 residues. Germline CDR1 MNHEY, CDR2 SVGAGI. DNA of the CDR3: TGTGCCAGCGGGGACCTCTGGACAGGGGGATATGGCTACACCTTC. Its protein product is CASGDLWTGGYGYTF.

This clone was counted a single time. This sequence joins TRBV11-2 and TRBJ2-3; D is undetermined. This CDR3 is 18 amino acids long. Trimming took off 0 bases at V and 2 bases at J, with 18 bases between the two ends. Germline V lookup: CDR1 SGHAT, CDR2 FQNNGV. CDR3 sequence: CASSLDSMELPDTDTQYF. In DNA form, the CDR3 reads TGTGCCAGCAGCTTAGATTCCATGGAACTACCCGACACAGATACGCAGTATTTT.

CDR3 sequence (DNA): TGTGCCAGCAGCTTAGTTGGACAGGGGTGGGAGACCCAGTACTTC. This gives the protein CASSLVGQGWETQYF. The rearrangement joins TRBV7-9 to TRBJ2-5, with 9 bases that match TRBD1. The germline gives CDR1 SEHNR, CDR2 FQNEAQ (reference sequence). The CDR3 extends over 15 amino acids. The V gene end was trimmed by 1 base and the J gene end by 5 bases; junction bases not matched to a gene: 5.

The chain is built from TRBV27 and TRBJ2-7; 8 positions match TRBD2. Germline V gives CDR1 MNHEY, CDR2 SMNVEV (reference sequence). The CDR3 has 14 amino acids. With 6 bases clipped from V and 7 bases from J, the junction kept 11 bases outside the gene matches. CDR3 in amino acids: CASSLTGTRREQYF. DNA for the CDR3: TGTGCCAGCAGCCTGACCGGGACTAGGAGAGAGCAGTACTTC.

This clone turned up a few times. J is TRBJ2-3 and V is TRBV25-1; D is uncertain. The CDR3 has 12 residues. The V and J ends lost 1 base and 3 bases respectively, with 2 bases between them. CDR1 MGHDK and CDR2 SYGVNS come from the germline V gene. CDR3 coding DNA: TGTGCCAGCAGTGAATGGACAGATACGCAGTATTTT. This sequence encodes CASSEWTDTQYF.

The genes are TRBV7-9 and TRBJ2-4, with a weak D call TRBD1 (6 bases). The ends were cut back, 5 bases at V and 0 bases at J, with 17 bases in the middle. Germline V CDR1 and CDR2: SEHNR, FQNEAQ (reference sequence). CDR3 size: 17 residues. The CDR3 DNA reads as TGTGCCAGCAGCCCCCGATCAGGGGCATTAGCCAAAAACATTCAGTACTTC. It is translated as CASSPRSGALAKNIQYF.

The chain has TRBV28 and TRBJ2-2; 7 positions agree with TRBD1. With 3 bases clipped from V and 4 bases from J, the junction kept 5 bases outside the gene matches. The germline CDR1 and CDR2 sequences are MDHEN and SYDVKM. The CDR3 spans 15 residues. CDR3 sequence (DNA): TGTGCCAGCAGTTTCCAGGCAGGGGGCACCGGGGAGCTGTTTTTT. Encoded protein: CASSFQAGGTGELFF.

V gene TRBV7-9 combines with J gene TRBJ1-4; 10 bases fit TRBD1. The V segment lost 1 base and the J segment 6 bases; nucleotides outside the gene matches: 5. There are 16 residues in the CDR3. The germline V gene encodes CDR1 SEHNR and CDR2 FQNEAQ (reference sequence). The CDR3 protein is CASSLGRGTGDEKLFF. As DNA, the CDR3 is TGTGCCAGCAGCTTAGGACGCGGGACAGGGGATGAAAAACTGTTTTTT.

V gene TRBV18 combines with J gene TRBJ1-1; D is unresolved. V lost 8 bases and J 3 bases, leaving 13 bases between the germline ends. The CDR3 is made up of 13 amino acids. CDR1 is KGHSH and CDR2 is LQKENI in the germline V gene. The CDR3 sequence is CASGGGYYTEAFF. Here the CDR3 DNA reads TGTGCCAGCGGCGGAGGGTATTACACTGAAGCTTTCTTT.

The V and J genes are TRBV7-9 and TRBJ2-1, with TRBD2 matching over 8 bases. This CDR3 is built from 15 residues. Germline trimming cut 0 bases from V and 6 bases from J; bases unmatched to any gene: 4. Germline values: CDR1 SEHNR, CDR2 FQNEAQ (reference sequence). Here the CDR3 reads CASSLARGLVNEQFF. The CDR3 region has the DNA TGTGCCAGCAGCTTAGCGAGGGGACTAGTCAATGAGCAGTTCTTC.

The V gene is TRBV9, the J gene TRBJ1-4; the D is unclear. V was clipped by 0 bases and J by 6 bases, with 9 bases between them. The CDR3 covers 14 residues. Germline lookup yields CDR1 SGDLS and CDR2 YYNGEE. CDR3 amino acids: CASSVATGDEKLFF. CDR3 coding DNA: TGTGCCAGCAGCGTAGCTACGGGCGATGAAAAACTGTTTTTT.

The rearrangement joins TRBV6-5 to TRBJ1-6, with D possibly matching TRBD1 (5 bases). The CDR3 runs 15 residues. Germline values: CDR1 MNHEY, CDR2 SVGAGI. The V gene lost 5 bases and the J gene lost 11 bases, with 19 bases spanning the gap. The CDR3 nucleotides read TGTGCCAGCAGTACCCTTGTGGGGCCCCTAACACCCCTCCACTTT. Translation gives CASSTLVGPLTPLHF.

The rearrangement links TRBV7-9 to TRBJ1-1, with 7 nucleotides matching TRBD1. In germline, CDR1 is SEHNR, CDR2 FQNEAQ (reference sequence). The ends lost 4 bases at V and 0 bases at J; junction bases unmatched: 8. The CDR3 is 16 residues long. This chain's CDR3 is CASSSRTTGMNTEAFF. The CDR3 region has the DNA TGTGCCAGCAGCTCCCGGACGACAGGGATGAACACTGAAGCTTTCTTT.

Points on this clone: Additional DNA sequences in this sample encode the identical CDR3. In nucleotides, the CDR3 is TGTGCCAGCAGCTTGTCAGGAGGACTTAACTATGGCTACACCTTC. Encoded protein: CASSLSGGLNYGYTF. The rearrangement uses TRBV5-4 and TRBJ1-2; D is undetermined. CDR3 size: 15 residues. V dropped 1 base and J dropped 1 base, with 11 bases sitting between them. In germline, CDR1 is SGHNT, CDR2 YYREEE (reference sequence).

This chain links TRBV2 with TRBJ1-5, with a tentative D call TRBD1 (5 bases). Germline CDR1 and CDR2: SNHLY and FYNNEI. This CDR3 spans 19 amino acids. The ends were cut back, 2 bases at V and 3 bases at J, with 23 bases in the middle. The chain's CDR3 is CASSEQDLARVPSNQPQHF. The CDR3 bases are TGTGCCAGCAGTGAACAAGATTTAGCCAGGGTGCCATCCAATCAGCCCCAGCATTTT. The full variable domain, rest sourced from reference TRBV2 and TRBJ1-5, is EPEVTQTPSHQVTQMGQEVILRCVPISNHLYFYWYRQILGQKVEFLVSFYNNEISEKSEIFDDQFSVERPDGSNFTLKIRSTKLEDSAMYFCASSEQDLARVPSNQPQHFGDGTRLSIL.

The V call is TRBV6-5, the J call TRBJ1-1; D gene unclear. The germline V gene has CDR1 MNHEY and CDR2 SVGAGI. The CDR3 is 12 amino acids. Between the trimmed V and J ends, which lost 4 bases and 5 bases, there was a span of 8 bases. The CDR3 DNA follows: TGTGCCAGCAGTTCAGAGGGTACTGAAGCTTTCTTT. Encoded protein: CASSSEGTEAFF.

This clone appeared once. The CDR3, as DNA: TGTGCCAGCAGCCCGGGCCCGGGAGGTGGCTACACCTTC. Amino acids: CASSPGPGGGYTF. The chain links TRBV7-2 to TRBJ1-2; D remains ambiguous. Germline CDR1 and CDR2: SGHTA and FQGNSA. This CDR3 has 13 residues. Trimming left V 5 bases short and J 7 bases short, with 14 bases between.

CDR3 loop: CASSGTGGANYGYTF. In DNA, the CDR3 is TGTGCCAGCAGCGGGACAGGGGGAGCTAACTATGGCTACACCTTC. V usage is TRBV9 and J usage is TRBJ1-2; 10 positions match TRBD1. The CDR3 contains 15 residues. Unmatched junction bases numbered 2, after V lost 3 bases and J lost 0 bases. The V gene's germline CDR1 is SGDLS and CDR2 YYNGEE.

The chain links TRBV7-9 to TRBJ2-5; D unresolved. The CDR3 is made up of 15 amino acids. Germline assignment: CDR1 SEHNR and CDR2 FQNEAQ (reference sequence). Trimming cost V 8 bases and J 1 base, with 17 bases left between them. In nucleotides, the CDR3 is TGTGCCAGCGTAGGGATACCAGGTAGCCAAGAGACCCAGTACTTC. Residues: CASVGIPGSQETQYF.

Concerning this clone itself: The identical CDR3 is also encoded by other nucleotide sequences in the sample. The rearrangement uses TRBV27 and TRBJ1-6; D is undetermined. Germline V gene lookup returns CDR1 MNHEY and CDR2 SMNVEV (reference sequence). The V gene lost 6 bases and the J gene lost 0 bases, with 3 bases spanning the gap. The CDR3 is 13 residues long. CDR3 amino acids: CASRSSYNSPLHF. As DNA, the CDR3 is TGTGCCAGCAGGAGCTCCTATAATTCACCCCTCCACTTT.

The chain has TRBV6-5 and TRBJ2-7; D call uncertain. V dropped 0 bases and J dropped 6 bases, with 9 bases sitting between them. CDR1 MNHEY and CDR2 SVGAGI come from the germline V gene. The CDR3 consists of 13 residues. The CDR3, as DNA: TGTGCCAGCAGTTACTCGATGTGGGGCGAGCAGTACTTC. It codes for CASSYSMWGEQYF.

The chain combines TRBV27 with TRBJ2-3; 10 nucleotides match TRBD2. The germline V gene encodes CDR1 MNHEY and CDR2 SMNVEV (reference sequence). This CDR3 has 15 amino acids. V was pared by 5 bases and J by 4 bases, with 6 bases of the junction left unmatched. CDR3 sequence (DNA): TGTGCCAGCAGTCCAGCGGGGGGGCCATCAGATACGCAGTATTTT. Its translation: CASSPAGGPSDTQYF.

The J gene is TRBJ2-1, the V gene TRBV11-2; no clear D gene. Germline V lookup: CDR1 SGHAT, CDR2 FQNNGV. The CDR3 extends over 12 amino acids. V was pared by 1 base and J by 9 bases, with 7 bases between. The CDR3 loop is CASSLGDAEQFF. The CDR3 nucleotides read TGTGCCAGCAGCTTAGGGGATGCTGAGCAGTTCTTC.